A single sample is the source of the 30 T cell receptor beta chains below, sequenced in a study of shared clonotypes between healthy human individuals. Profiled with immunoSEQ multiplex PCR; TCRdb holds only in-frame clones, not every one. The profile covers some 680,000 clones, with 55% to 85% appearing a single time and 1.5% to 2% taken by the ten largest. Sequencing was performed on memory CD4+ T cells sorted from blood. As for subset: CD45RA-negative fraction. The source is a woman under 40 in good health.

The table lists this clone with a count of one. The chain carries TRBV7-2 and TRBJ2-2, with D uncertain. CDR3 size: 17 residues. V was trimmed by 2 bases and J by 2 bases, leaving 15 bases between them. Germline assignment: CDR1 SGHTA and CDR2 FQGNSA. DNA of the CDR3: TGTGCCAGCAGCTTAAGTCTTCTCCTATTAAACACCGGGGAGCTGTTTTTT. It encodes CASSLSLLLLNTGELFF. Filled out from reference TRBV7-2 and TRBJ2-2, the complete variable domain reads GAGVSQSPSNKVTEKGKDVELRCDPISGHTALYWYRQSLGQGLEFLIYFQGNSAPDKSGLPSDRFSAERTGGSVSTLTIQRTQQEDSAVYLCASSLSLLLLNTGELFFGEGSRLTVL.

The chain employs TRBV10-3 and TRBJ2-5, with 9 bases that match TRBD1. The CDR3 spans 14 residues. The germline CDR1 and CDR2 sequences are ENHRY and SYGVKD. J lost 3 bases, V lost 8 bases, and 7 bases had no gene match. The CDR3 bases are TGTGCCATCCGACCGGGACAGGGAAAAGAGACCCAGTACTTC. Protein sequence: CAIRPGQGKETQYF.

The chain combines TRBV29-1 with TRBJ1-5, with 8 bases lining up with TRBD1. With V trimmed by 7 bases and J by 7 bases, 6 bases remained unmatched. The germline gives CDR1 SQVTM, CDR2 ANQGSEA. The CDR3 loop spans 12 amino acids. The CDR3 loop is CSASGGGQPQHF. As DNA, the CDR3 is TGCAGCGCCTCAGGGGGCGGACAGCCCCAGCATTTT.

The chain uses TRBV30 and TRBJ2-2; D is possibly TRBD1 or TRBD2 (5 bases each). The CDR3 consists of 14 residues. The V end was cut by 0 bases, the J end by 7 bases, with 12 bases between. In germline, CDR1 is GTSNPN, CDR2 SVGIG (reference sequence). The CDR3 protein is CAWSVLGVSGELFF. CDR3 DNA sequence: TGTGCCTGGAGTGTACTAGGGGTGAGCGGGGAGCTGTTTTTT.

This clone came up many times. V usage is TRBV6-1 and J usage is TRBJ2-7; 9 positions agree with TRBD1. In germline, CDR1 is MNHNS, CDR2 SASEGT. This CDR3 has 15 residues. The ends lost 3 bases at V and 3 bases at J; junction bases unmatched: 6. In nucleotides, the CDR3 is TGTGCCAGCAGTGAGAGGACAGGGGCGGGCTACGAGCAGTACTTC. It translates to CASSERTGAGYEQYF.

The chain recombines TRBV30 with TRBJ2-3; D uncertain. This CDR3 has 10 amino acids. Germline CDR1 reads GTSNPN; CDR2 reads SVGIG (reference sequence). V was clipped by 7 bases and J by 8 bases, with 10 bases between them. In nucleotides, the CDR3 is TGTGCCTTTTTCACGGGTACGCAGTATTTT. The encoded protein is CAFFTGTQYF.

CDR3 in DNA: TGTGCCACCAGCAGAGACCAGGTTTTTCTAGCGGGTAACACCGGGGAGCTGTTTTTT. Translation gives CATSRDQVFLAGNTGELFF. This chain joins TRBV15 and TRBJ2-2; TRBD2 agrees at 8 bases. Germline CDR1 reads LNHNV; CDR2 reads YYDKDF (reference sequence). This CDR3 is 19 amino acids long. With 0 bases clipped from V and 2 bases from J, the junction kept 11 bases outside the gene matches. The full variable domain, completed using reference TRBV15 and TRBJ2-2, is DAMVIQNPRYQVTQFGKPVTLSCSQTLNHNVMYWYQQKSSQAPKLLFHYYDKDFNNEADTPDNFQSRRPNTSFCFLDIRSPGLGDTAMYLCATSRDQVFLAGNTGELFFGEGSRLTVL.

The chain recombines TRBV7-2 with TRBJ2-7, with 9 nucleotides matching TRBD1. The CDR3 contains 15 residues. Per germline, CDR1 SGHTA and CDR2 FQGNSA. After removal of 5 bases from V and 4 bases from J, the junction contained 9 bases not matched to a gene. CDR3 in amino acids: CASSSATGTGYEQYF. The CDR3 DNA reads as TGTGCCAGCAGCAGCGCCACCGGGACAGGGTACGAGCAGTACTTC.

The chain has TRBV13 and TRBJ2-7, with D perhaps matching TRBD2 (6 bases). Germline assignment: CDR1 PRHDT and CDR2 FYEKMQ (reference sequence). The CDR3 length is 15 residues. Deletions cut 2 bases from V and 6 bases from J, with 17 bases between. CDR3 protein: CASSLKLRERREQYF. The CDR3, as DNA: TGTGCCAGCAGCTTAAAACTTCGGGAGAGACGCGAGCAGTACTTC. The variable domain in full, completed from reference TRBV13 and TRBJ2-7, reads AAGVIQSPRHLIKEKRETATLKCYPIPRHDTVYWYQQGPGQDPQFLISFYEKMQSDKGSIPDRFSAQQFSDYHSELNMSSLELGDSALYFCASSLKLRERREQYFGPGTRLTVT.

The chain carries TRBV6-1 and TRBJ2-2, with D unclear. Germline V CDR1 and CDR2: MNHNS, SASEGT. CDR3 length equals 13 residues. The V gene lost 4 bases and the J gene lost 5 bases, with 8 bases spanning the gap. The CDR3 nucleotides are TGTGCCAGCAGTGCCTTCCCGACCGGGGAGCTGTTTTTT. Translated: CASSAFPTGELFF.

The chain is built from TRBV28 and TRBJ1-3; D perhaps matches TRBD1 (5 bases). Deletions cut 8 bases from V and 0 bases from J, with 14 bases between. The germline gives CDR1 MDHEN, CDR2 SYDVKM. The CDR3 has 15 residues. CDR3 loop: CASGRQGFSGNTIYF. For the CDR3, the DNA is TGTGCCAGCGGTAGGCAGGGATTCTCTGGAAACACCATATATTTT.

The V and J genes are TRBV7-2 and TRBJ1-1; 8 nucleotides match TRBD1. V trimming: 1 base; J trimming: 6 bases; junction bases outside the gene matches: 10. The CDR3 is 16 residues long. From germline, CDR1 is SGHTA and CDR2 FQGNSA. The CDR3 loop reads CASSLGISGGAAEAFF. In DNA, the CDR3 is TGTGCCAGCAGCTTAGGAATATCAGGGGGCGCAGCTGAAGCTTTCTTT.

This clone was counted once. V is TRBV29-1 and J is TRBJ2-3, with TRBD2 matching over 13 bases. The CDR3 extends over 18 amino acids. Germline V gene sequence: CDR1 SQVTM, CDR2 ANQGSEA. V dropped 7 bases and J dropped 6; count of bases not matched to a gene: 19. Written as DNA, the CDR3 is TGCAGCGCTCATTACCCTCTACGGACTAGCGGGAGTTTTGATACGCAGTATTTT. It specifies CSAHYPLRTSGSFDTQYF.

The V gene is TRBV5-1, the J gene TRBJ1-2; 7 positions agree with TRBD1. Germline CDR1 is SGHRS and CDR2 is YFSETQ. The CDR3 covers 14 residues. The ends lost 0 bases at V and 8 bases at J; junction bases unmatched: 7. CDR3 nucleotide sequence: TGCGCCAGCAGCTTGGCCGGGACAGCGGGCGGCTACACCTTC. This translates into CASSLAGTAGGYTF.

The rearrangement uses TRBV11-2 and TRBJ2-1; no firm D call. V lost 8 bases to trimming and J lost 5 bases, with 19 bases between them. The CDR3 runs 15 residues. Germline values: CDR1 SGHAT, CDR2 FQNNGV. DNA of the CDR3: TGTGCCAGCGGTTCTCCAGGACGGACGAACAATGAGCAGTTCTTC. Encoded protein: CASGSPGRTNNEQFF.

This chain links TRBV6-6 with TRBJ1-6, with D unresolved. CDR1 is MNHNY, CDR2 SVGAGI, per germline (reference sequence). The CDR3 contains 13 residues. Between the trimmed V and J ends, which lost 0 bases and 7 bases, there was a span of 4 bases. The CDR3 is CASSYSINSPLHF. The CDR3 nucleotides read TGTGCCAGCAGTTACTCGATCAATTCACCCCTCCACTTT.

This chain connects TRBV6-5 to TRBJ1-1; TRBD1 matches 7 bases. CDR3 length: 13 amino acids. J was trimmed by 7 bases and V by 5 bases; bases with no gene match: 7. Germline V gene data show CDR1 as MNHEY and CDR2 as SVGAGI. Here the CDR3 DNA reads TGTGCCAGCAGTCTTCCGGGACAGCGTGAAGCTTTCTTT. Its protein is CASSLPGQREAFF.

The rearrangement uses TRBV11-3 and TRBJ2-2; TRBD2 matches at 7 bases. The germline CDR1 and CDR2 sequences are SGHNT and YENEEA. V shed 5 bases and J 8 bases; nucleotides not matched to a gene: 5. This CDR3 spans 13 amino acids. CDR3 in DNA: TGTGCCAGCAGCGGGGAGCGGGAAGGGGAGCTGTTTTTT. It is translated as CASSGEREGELFF.

The chain links TRBV5-1 to TRBJ2-1, with D possibly matching TRBD2 (6 bases). Deletions cut 0 bases from V and 0 bases from J, with 13 bases between. The CDR3 is 17 amino acids. Germline lookup yields CDR1 SGHRS and CDR2 YFSETQ. The CDR3 here is CASSLGYGGSSYNEQFF. CDR3 DNA: TGCGCCAGCAGCTTGGGTTACGGGGGAAGCTCCTACAATGAGCAGTTCTTC.

This clone was detected a few times. The V call is TRBV6-5, the J call TRBJ1-5; 8 bases fit TRBD1. V was pared by 5 bases and J by 7 bases, with 4 bases of the junction left unmatched. There are 13 residues in the CDR3. Germline V gives CDR1 MNHEY, CDR2 SVGAGI. The CDR3 DNA follows: TGTGCCAGCAGTCCCCGGACAGGGCAGCCCCAGCATTTT. Translated: CASSPRTGQPQHF.

This clone occurred a few times. This chain joins TRBV29-1 and TRBJ2-2; 7 nucleotides align to TRBD1. Unmatched junction bases numbered 4, after V lost 4 bases and J lost 5 bases. CDR1 and CDR2 from the germline V gene are SQVTM and ANQGSEA. This CDR3 has 13 residues. CDR3 sequence reads: CSVAETGTGELFF. The DNA of the CDR3 is TGCAGCGTTGCGGAGACAGGGACCGGGGAGCTGTTTTTT.

V is TRBV6-1 and J is TRBJ2-7; 7 bases fit TRBD2. Germline V CDR1 and CDR2: MNHNS, SASEGT. V lost 4 bases and J lost 1; bases outside the gene matches: 7. This CDR3 is built from 15 residues. The CDR3 here is CASSGTGTNSYEQYF. The CDR3 DNA is TGTGCCAGCAGTGGAACCGGGACTAATTCCTACGAGCAGTACTTC.

The gene calls are TRBV5-5 and TRBJ2-5; TRBD2 aligns across 9 bases. CDR3 length equals 16 residues. Germline CDR1 is SGHKS and CDR2 is YYEKEE (reference sequence). Unmatched junction bases numbered 8, after V lost 4 bases and J lost 1 base. CDR3 residues: CASSEFPLAGQETQYF. The CDR3 DNA reads as TGTGCCAGCAGCGAATTCCCACTAGCGGGCCAAGAGACCCAGTACTTC.

The chain recombines TRBV19 with TRBJ2-7, with TRBD1 matching over 11 bases. Germline assignment: CDR1 LNHDA and CDR2 SQIVND (reference sequence). J gave up 0 bases and V 5 bases, and 6 bases lay outside the gene matches. The CDR3 runs to 16 residues. Written as DNA, the CDR3 is TGTGCCAGTAGTGAAGCCGGGACAGGGGGCTCCTACGAGCAGTACTTC. Translated, it gives CASSEAGTGGSYEQYF. Using reference TRBV19 and TRBJ2-7 for the parts outside the CDR3, the full variable domain is DGGITQSPKYLFRKEGQNVTLSCEQNLNHDAMYWYRQDPGQGLRLIYYSQIVNDFQKGDIAEGYSVSREKKESFPLTVTSAQKNPTAFYLCASSEAGTGGSYEQYFGPGTRLTVT.

The chain is built from TRBV5-4 and TRBJ2-1, with D possibly matching TRBD2 (7 bases). This CDR3 is 15 amino acids long. Germline CDR1 and CDR2: SGHNT and YYREEE (reference sequence). Trimming shortened V by 4 bases and J by 8 bases, and 19 bases separated the two germline ends. The CDR3 sequence is CASSTALAEGDEQFF. The DNA for the CDR3 is TGTGCCAGCAGCACTGCCCTAGCGGAGGGGGATGAGCAGTTCTTC. Full variable domain (missing parts from reference TRBV5-4 and TRBJ2-1): ETGVTQSPTHLIKTRGQQVTLRCSSQSGHNTVSWYQQALGQGPQFIFQYYREEENGRGNFPPRFSGLQFPNYSSELNVNALELDDSALYLCASSTALAEGDEQFFGPGTRLTVL.

J is TRBJ2-7 and V is TRBV11-2; 11 bases agree with TRBD1. Unmatched junction bases numbered 12, after V lost 2 bases and J lost 6 bases. There are 17 residues in the CDR3. Germline values: CDR1 SGHAT, CDR2 FQNNGV. CDR3 coding DNA: TGTGCCAGCAGCTTACTGCTTGGGAGGACAGGGGGCGGCGAGCAGTACTTC. It is translated as CASSLLLGRTGGGEQYF.

The chain employs TRBV28 and TRBJ1-5, with D unclear. CDR3 length: 14 amino acids. From germline, CDR1 is MDHEN and CDR2 SYDVKM. Trimming stripped 4 bases from V and 2 bases from J, with 9 bases between. DNA for the CDR3: TGTGCCAGCAGTTCCCCCACGGGCAATCAGCCCCAGCATTTT. This gives the protein CASSSPTGNQPQHF.

The sample holds a few counts of this clone. The chain carries TRBV9 and TRBJ1-2, with TRBD1 matching 9 bases. V was clipped by 4 bases and J by 2 bases; unmatched bases: 3. Germline V gene sequence: CDR1 SGDLS, CDR2 YYNGEE. This CDR3 is 14 amino acids long. Here the CDR3 DNA reads TGTGCCAGCAGCCAAGGACAGGGGAACTATGGCTACACCTTC. This gives the protein CASSQGQGNYGYTF. The full variable domain, with the rest looked up from reference TRBV9 and TRBJ1-2, is DSGVTQTPKHLITATGQRVTLRCSPRSGDLSVYWYQQSLDQGLQFLIQYYNGEERAKGNILERFSAQQFPDLHSELNLSSLELGDSALYFCASSQGQGNYGYTFGSGTRLTVV.

In its sample, this clone was seen a few times. V is TRBV18 and J is TRBJ1-5; D gene uncertain. Between the trimmed V and J ends, which lost 4 bases and 8 bases, there was a span of 18 bases. CDR1 KGHSH and CDR2 LQKENI come from the germline V gene. The CDR3 has 15 residues. CDR3 sequence reads: CASSRAEVTGEPQHF. In nucleotides, the CDR3 is TGTGCCAGCTCACGGGCAGAGGTGACCGGGGAGCCCCAGCATTTT.

The chain combines TRBV6-1 with TRBJ1-2, with D unclear. Germline values: CDR1 MNHNS, CDR2 SASEGT. The CDR3 length is 12 residues. V dropped 5 bases and J dropped 0 bases, with 4 bases sitting between them. CDR3 in DNA: TGTGCCAGCAGTTTTACTAACTATGGCTACACCTTC. Translated, it gives CASSFTNYGYTF.